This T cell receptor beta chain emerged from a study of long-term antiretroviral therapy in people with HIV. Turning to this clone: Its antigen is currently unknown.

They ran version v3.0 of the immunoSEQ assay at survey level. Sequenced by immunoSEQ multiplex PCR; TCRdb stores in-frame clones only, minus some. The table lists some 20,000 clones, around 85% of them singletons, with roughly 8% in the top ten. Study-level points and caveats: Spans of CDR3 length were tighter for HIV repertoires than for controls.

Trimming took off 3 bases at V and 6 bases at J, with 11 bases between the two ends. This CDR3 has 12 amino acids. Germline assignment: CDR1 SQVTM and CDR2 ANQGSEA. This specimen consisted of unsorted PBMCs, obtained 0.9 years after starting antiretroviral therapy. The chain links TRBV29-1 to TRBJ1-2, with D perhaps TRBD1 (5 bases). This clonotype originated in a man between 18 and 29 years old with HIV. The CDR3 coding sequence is TGCAGCGTTGACGCAGGGAGGAATGGCTACACCTTC. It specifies CSVDAGRNGYTF.